Each of the 30 T cell receptor beta chains below was sequenced from the same sample in a study of beta chain features in type 1 diabetes. Reverse transcription of all isolated RNA meant that expressed TCRB transcripts were sequenced. TCRdb's copy holds only in-frame clones and misses some; the assay was immunoSEQ multiplex PCR. Here the sample spans fewer than 350,000 clones, 7.5% to 9.5% being singletons. The source material was central memory CD4+ T cells from blood. All receptors come from a woman aged 18-29 years in good health.

The chain joins TRBV6-5 to TRBJ2-5; 11 bases are shared with TRBD1. CDR1 is MNHEY and CDR2 is SVGAGI in the germline V gene. The J segment lost 5 bases and the V segment lost 6 bases, leaving 5 bases of the junction unmatched. This CDR3 spans 14 amino acids. The CDR3 loop reads CASRKDRGPETQYF. CDR3 in DNA: TGTGCCAGCAGAAAGGACAGGGGGCCGGAGACCCAGTACTTC.

A few counts support this clone. This may be a read error: a much more frequent sequence differs by one nucleotide. The CDR3 loop reads CSATGGATYEQYF. In DNA form, the CDR3 reads TGCAGCGCCACTGGGGGGGCTACCTACGAGCAGTACTTC. This rearrangement joins TRBV29-1 to TRBJ2-5; weak D call: TRBD2 (7 bases). The tail of the sequence fits TRBJ2-7 better, so the J call may be wrong. In germline, CDR1 is SQVTM, CDR2 ANQGSEA. CDR3 length: 13 residues.

This clone appeared a few times. This chain connects TRBV5-4 to TRBJ2-3; 8 bases match TRBD2. Germline V lookup: CDR1 SGHNT, CDR2 YYREEE (reference sequence). The J segment lost 4 bases and the V segment lost 2 bases, leaving 9 bases of the junction unmatched. The CDR3 length is 16 residues. The CDR3 DNA reads as TGTGCCAGCAGCTTAAGGACTAGCTCGACCTCAGATACGCAGTATTTT. Amino acids: CASSLRTSSTSDTQYF.

This clone has a handful of counts. The chain carries TRBV15 and TRBJ2-7; either TRBD1 or TRBD2 may supply D (5 bases each). CDR1 LNHNV and CDR2 YYDKDF come from the germline V gene (reference sequence). V lost 1 base to trimming and J lost 13 bases, with 14 bases between them. CDR3 length: 12 residues. The chain's CDR3 is CATSRAGTLLYF. As DNA, the CDR3 is TGTGCCACCAGCAGAGCCGGGACCCTTCTATACTTC.

The rearrangement links TRBV2 to TRBJ1-6; D unclear. V dropped 5 bases and J dropped 0 bases, with 14 bases sitting between them. The germline V gene encodes CDR1 SNHLY and CDR2 FYNNEI. There are 17 residues in the CDR3. The CDR3 protein is CASSKALRSSYNSPLHF. The CDR3 DNA is TGTGCCAGCAGTAAGGCACTCAGGAGCTCCTATAATTCACCCCTCCACTTT.

V and J are TRBV5-4 and TRBJ2-2, with 8 bases fitting TRBD1. The CDR3 has 15 residues. Germline values: CDR1 SGHNT, CDR2 YYREEE (reference sequence). V trimming: 4 bases; J trimming: 2 bases; junction bases outside the gene matches: 4. The CDR3 DNA reads as TGTGCCAGCAGCCGCGGACAGGGAAACACCGGGGAGCTGTTTTTT. Translated: CASSRGQGNTGELFF.

This chain links TRBV28 with TRBJ1-2; possible D gene TRBD1, 5 bases. There are 14 residues in the CDR3. CDR1 and CDR2 (germline): MDHEN, SYDVKM. V was trimmed by 4 bases and J by 4 bases, leaving 13 bases between them. The CDR3 reads CASSSHSGFYGYTF. In DNA form, the CDR3 reads TGTGCCAGCAGTTCCCACTCAGGGTTCTATGGCTACACCTTC.

In its sample, this clone was seen a few times. J is TRBJ2-6 and V is TRBV19; 7 bases align to TRBD2. This CDR3 is built from 18 residues. Germline V CDR1 and CDR2: LNHDA, SQIVND (reference sequence). Trimming took 6 bases from V and 0 from J; bases not matched to a gene: 11. CDR3 coding DNA: TGTGCCAGTAGGCGTGGCCCTCCTAGCGGCTCTGGGGCCAACGTCCTGACTTTC. This sequence encodes CASRRGPPSGSGANVLTF.

This clone came up many times. The chain uses TRBV23-1 and TRBJ1-6, with D tentatively TRBD1 (5 bases). TRBV23-1 is designated an ORF whose function remains uncertain. The V and J ends lost 3 bases and 6 bases respectively, with 9 bases between them. This CDR3 has 14 amino acids. In DNA form, the CDR3 reads TGCGCCAGCAGTCACTGGGGCGGTAATTCACCCCTCCACTTT. Translation: CASSHWGGNSPLHF.

The gene calls are TRBV29-1 and TRBJ2-1; no definite D call. Germline-derived CDR1 and CDR2 are SQVTM and ANQGSEA. The V and J ends lost 5 bases and 9 bases respectively, with 11 bases between them. This CDR3 region has 11 residues. As DNA, the CDR3 is TGCAGCGTTCGTTTAGTGGGTGAGCAGTTCTTC. Protein product: CSVRLVGEQFF.

This clone showed up just a few times. J is TRBJ2-3 and V is TRBV2; perhaps D is TRBD1 or TRBD2 (7 bases each). The germline V gene has CDR1 SNHLY and CDR2 FYNNEI. The CDR3 totals 15 residues. Trimming removed 4 bases from V and 4 bases from J, with 15 bases in between. In DNA, the CDR3 is TGTGCCAGCAGTGGACAGGGAGGGGGCGCAGATACGCAGTATTTT. This encodes CASSGQGGGADTQYF.

This clone was detected many times. The rearrangement uses TRBV5-1 and TRBJ2-1, with 10 bases identical to TRBD2. Per the germline V gene, CDR1 is SGHRS and CDR2 is YFSETQ. V shed 0 bases and J 8 bases; nucleotides not matched to a gene: 5. The CDR3 runs 15 residues. CDR3 nucleotides: TGCGCCAGCAGCTTGGCCTTAGCGGGAGGCTATGAGCAGTTCTTC. Its translation: CASSLALAGGYEQFF.

V usage is TRBV10-3 and J usage is TRBJ1-1; 7 nucleotides agree with TRBD1. Trimming removed 4 bases from V and 10 bases from J; junction bases left unmatched: 9. This CDR3 is 13 amino acids long. CDR1 and CDR2 (germline): ENHRY, SYGVKD. CDR3 DNA sequence: TGTGCCATCAGTGGAGACAGGGAGCTGGGAGCTTTCTTT. Translating it yields CAISGDRELGAFF.

This clone was seen ten or more times. This sequence joins TRBV7-2 and TRBJ1-5, with 11 bases aligning to TRBD1. CDR3 length: 17 amino acids. V lost 1 base and J lost 4; bases outside the gene matches: 6. Germline V gene lookup returns CDR1 SGHTA and CDR2 FQGNSA. Here the CDR3 DNA reads TGTGCCAGCAGCTTAGGAGGGACAGGGGGGCGAAATCAGCCCCAGCATTTT. Translating gives CASSLGGTGGRNQPQHF.

Points on this clone: Sequence at one end of the junction differs from germline and may be a read error. CDR3 sequence reads: CASSFLLAGGTEQFF. CDR3 bases: TGTGCCAGCAGCTTTCTACTAGCGGGAGGTACTGAGCAGTTCTTC. V usage is TRBV5-1 and J usage is TRBJ2-1; 12 bases map to TRBD2. Germline assignment: CDR1 SGHRS and CDR2 YFSETQ. The CDR3 consists of 15 residues. Based on the CDR3 plus reference TRBV5-1 and TRBJ2-1, the full variable domain is KAGVTQTPRYLIKTRGQQVTLSCSPISGHRSVSWYQQTPGQGLQFLFEYFSETQRNKGNFPGRFSGRQFSNSRSEMNVSTLELGDSALYLCASSFLLAGGTEQFFGPGTRLTVL.

This clone occurred a few times. The chain carries TRBV7-3 and TRBJ2-1, with D possibly TRBD1 on 5 matching bases. The CDR3 is made up of 13 amino acids. Germline V lookup: CDR1 SGHTA, CDR2 FQGTGA. The ends were cut back, 0 bases at V and 10 bases at J, with 10 bases in the middle. The CDR3 region is CASSLTGVGEQFF. The DNA for the CDR3 is TGTGCCAGCAGCTTAACAGGGGTTGGGGAGCAGTTCTTC.

The genes are TRBV7-2 and TRBJ2-4, with 7 bases identical to TRBD2. The CDR3 loop spans 13 amino acids. V lost 5 bases and J lost 10; bases outside the gene matches: 8. Germline CDR1 is SGHTA and CDR2 is FQGNSA. Here the CDR3 reads CASSRGLWEIQYF. CDR3 DNA: TGTGCCAGCAGCCGGGGACTATGGGAGATTCAGTACTTC.

This clone was counted ten times or more. This sequence joins TRBV2 and TRBJ2-7; no clear D. CDR3 size: 11 residues. The germline CDR1 and CDR2 sequences are SNHLY and FYNNEI. Trimming left V 6 bases short and J 3 bases short, with 6 bases between. The CDR3 DNA reads as TGTGCCAGCAGGGAAAGCTACGAGCAGTACGTC. Translation: CASRESYEQYV.

The sample holds a few counts of this clone. The V call is TRBV9, the J call TRBJ2-3; TRBD1 or TRBD2 may be the D gene (5 bases each). The V end was cut by 0 bases, the J end by 8 bases, with 19 bases between. There are 16 residues in the CDR3. CDR1 and CDR2 (germline): SGDLS, YYNGEE. CDR3 sequence reads: CASSVDGWDRSGTQYF. The CDR3 region has the DNA TGTGCCAGCAGCGTAGATGGCTGGGACCGATCGGGTACGCAGTATTTT. Full variable domain (remainder filled in from reference TRBV9 and TRBJ2-3): DSGVTQTPKHLITATGQRVTLRCSPRSGDLSVYWYQQSLDQGLQFLIQYYNGEERAKGNILERFSAQQFPDLHSELNLSSLELGDSALYFCASSVDGWDRSGTQYFGPGTRLTVL.

In this sample, this clone turned up a few times. The chain carries TRBV27 and TRBJ2-5, with D tentatively TRBD2 (7 bases). Germline V gene sequence: CDR1 MNHEY, CDR2 SMNVEV (reference sequence). The CDR3 spans 13 residues. V lost 6 bases and J 5 bases, leaving 13 bases between the germline ends. CDR3 bases: TGTGCCAGCAGATTAGGGGGAGGGGAGACCCAGTACTTC. Protein: CASRLGGGETQYF.

The rearrangement links TRBV6-1 to TRBJ1-1; D not certain. V was cut by 9 bases and J by 3 bases, with 14 bases left in between. Looked up from germline, CDR1 is MNHNS and CDR2 is SASEGT. The CDR3 has 13 amino acids. Here the CDR3 reads CASFEGRYTEAFF. The CDR3 coding sequence is TGTGCCAGTTTCGAGGGTCGATACACTGAAGCTTTCTTT.

This clone came up a few times. At the DNA level, this CDR3 is encoded by other sequences in the same sample as well. This sequence joins TRBV5-1 and TRBJ2-2, with 8 bases identical to TRBD1. The germline gives CDR1 SGHRS, CDR2 YFSETQ. Unmatched junction bases numbered 3, after V lost 4 bases and J lost 1 base. The CDR3 runs 15 residues. This CDR3 reads CASSPGTGNTGELFF. CDR3 coding DNA: TGCGCCAGCAGCCCGGGGACAGGGAACACCGGGGAGCTGTTTTTT.

This clone was recorded a few times. The chain uses TRBV6-5 and TRBJ2-1; D gene ambiguous. The V and J ends lost 6 bases and 9 bases respectively, with 9 bases between them. Looked up from germline, CDR1 is MNHEY and CDR2 is SVGAGI. CDR3 length: 11 amino acids. The CDR3 DNA follows: TGTGCCAGCAGACAGCATCGTGAGCAGTTCTTC. This codes for CASRQHREQFF.

This clone was picked up a small number of times. This sequence joins TRBV12-5 and TRBJ1-4; 8 nucleotides agree with TRBD1. Germline assignment: CDR1 LGHNT and CDR2 FRNRAP. The CDR3 is 15 amino acids. With 4 bases clipped from V and 5 bases from J, the junction kept 6 bases outside the gene matches. Here the CDR3 DNA reads TGTGCTAGTGGTTCCGGACAGGGAGAAAATGAAAAACTGTTTTTT. This translates into CASGSGQGENEKLFF.

The chain couples TRBV18 to TRBJ2-1; unclear D gene. From germline, CDR1 is KGHSH and CDR2 LQKENI. Trimming shortened V by 5 bases and J by 6 bases, and 14 bases separated the two germline ends. The CDR3 has 14 residues. The DNA of the CDR3 is TGTGCCAGCTCAGATGGGCCCTCCCCCAATGAGCAGTTCTTC. This gives the protein CASSDGPSPNEQFF.

DNA of the CDR3: TGTGCCAGCAGGCCGGGGGGTTATCAGCCCCAGCATTTT. Encoded protein: CASRPGGYQPQHF. The chain is built from TRBV28 and TRBJ1-5, with a tentative D call TRBD1 (5 bases). V lost 6 bases to trimming and J lost 5 bases, with 11 bases between them. This CDR3 has 13 residues. Germline CDR1 reads MDHEN; CDR2 reads SYDVKM.

This clone was seen at least ten times. The rearrangement joins TRBV7-8 to TRBJ2-3, with TRBD2 as a possible D gene (5 bases). V dropped 5 bases and J dropped 0 bases, with 12 bases sitting between them. The CDR3 loop spans 15 amino acids. Germline V lookup: CDR1 SGHVS, CDR2 FQNEAQ. The DNA for the CDR3 is TGTGCCAGCAGCAAACGGGATACTAGCACAGATACGCAGTATTTT. Translation gives CASSKRDTSTDTQYF.

This clone was seen more than once but under ten times. The rearrangement joins TRBV18 to TRBJ1-4; no clear D gene. The CDR3 loop spans 12 amino acids. The germline V and J ends were trimmed by 5 bases and 4 bases, with 5 bases remaining between them. Per the germline V gene, CDR1 is KGHSH and CDR2 is LQKENI. The CDR3 reads CASSANNEKLFF. The CDR3 region has the DNA TGTGCCAGCTCAGCCAATAATGAAAAACTGTTTTTT.

This sequence joins TRBV28 and TRBJ1-6, with D tentatively TRBD1 (6 bases). CDR3 size: 15 residues. Looked up from germline, CDR1 is MDHEN and CDR2 is SYDVKM. V dropped 2 bases and J dropped 10 bases, with 15 bases sitting between them. The CDR3, as DNA: TGTGCCAGCAGTTTAAATTATCCAGGGGTCTCACCCCTCCACTTT. Translating gives CASSLNYPGVSPLHF.

This clone has a handful of counts. The rearrangement links TRBV5-1 to TRBJ1-1; D gene uncertain. The CDR3 is 15 amino acids. CDR1 and CDR2 from the germline V gene are SGHRS and YFSETQ. Trimming stripped 4 bases from V and 0 bases from J, with 13 bases between. Here the CDR3 reads CASSPEDAMNTEAFF. The CDR3 DNA reads as TGCGCCAGCAGCCCTGAGGACGCGATGAACACTGAAGCTTTCTTT. Full variable domain (missing parts from reference TRBV5-1 and TRBJ1-1): KAGVTQTPRYLIKTRGQQVTLSCSPISGHRSVSWYQQTPGQGLQFLFEYFSETQRNKGNFPGRFSGRQFSNSRSEMNVSTLELGDSALYLCASSPEDAMNTEAFFGQGTRLTVV.